The 24 T cell receptor beta chains below come from one sample, sequenced in a study of T cell changes during pregnancy in multiple sclerosis (dated by TCRdb to the late 2010s). Library generation was performed with the immunoSEQ multiplex PCR assay. In its TCRdb copy, this immuneACCESS table keeps in-frame sequences only and misses some clones. Where compared with another copy, unresolved V genes explain less than half of these, and the others have no known cause. A total of more than 55,000 clones appear in this sample, 75% to 95% of them only once. The biggest ten clones account for about 3.7% of the sample. Sequenced material: peripheral blood, taken after pregnancy. Source of these receptors: a female donor in good health, enrolled as a control in a pregnancy study.

For the CDR3, the DNA is TGTGCCAGCAGCGAAACGGGGGGTCCGAAGCAGTTCTTC. It specifies CASSETGGPKQFF. The chain links TRBV7-9 to TRBJ2-1, with 7 bases identical to TRBD2. Germline V gene sequence: CDR1 SEHNR, CDR2 FQNEAQ (reference sequence). The CDR3 extends over 13 amino acids. V shed 5 bases, J shed 11 bases, and the junction held 9 bases outside the gene matches.

The CDR3 bases are TGTGCCAGTAGTATAAGTTCCCTCCGTGGCCTAGCGGGAGTTAATGAGCAGTTCTTC. This sequence encodes CASSISSLRGLAGVNEQFF. The chain couples TRBV19 to TRBJ2-1; 10 bases are shared with TRBD2. This CDR3 comprises 19 residues. Germline lookup yields CDR1 LNHDA and CDR2 SQIVND (reference sequence). V lost 2 bases, J lost 7 bases, and 17 bases stayed unmatched.

The V call is TRBV9, the J call TRBJ2-3; 7 positions agree with TRBD1. Losses at the gene ends were 8 bases for V and 2 bases for J; bases not matched to a gene: 20. CDR1 and CDR2 from the germline V gene are SGDLS and YYNGEE. The CDR3 runs 18 residues. CDR3 bases: TGTGCCAGTTCCCGAGGTCGGTTAGGACAGGATTACACAGATACGCAGTATTTT. This gives the protein CASSRGRLGQDYTDTQYF.

The chain recombines TRBV6-6 with TRBJ1-2, with TRBD1 matching over 9 bases. Germline V gene sequence: CDR1 MNHNY, CDR2 SVGAGI (reference sequence). J was trimmed by 6 bases and V by 6 bases; bases with no gene match: 8. The CDR3 consists of 14 residues. The CDR3 spells CASSTGGAFHGYTF. The CDR3 DNA follows: TGTGCCAGCAGCACAGGGGGCGCATTTCATGGCTACACCTTC.

This clone was found once. The chain uses TRBV19 and TRBJ1-1; D is uncertain. The CDR3 runs to 16 residues. Germline CDR1 LNHDA, CDR2 SQIVND (reference sequence). Trimming pared 5 bases from V and 1 base from J, leaving 17 bases between. CDR3 DNA sequence: TGTGCCAGTAGTGCCTACAGCCTTTTGGGGAACACTGAAGCTTTCTTT. Translated: CASSAYSLLGNTEAFF.

The rearrangement uses TRBV21-1 and TRBJ2-5; TRBD2, the table's D call, lacks a check against the DNA. TRBV21-1 is deemed a pseudogene. This CDR3 contains 18 residues. The CDR3 DNA sequence: TGTGCCAGCAGCAAAGTGGGACTAGCGGGGGCGGACCAAGAGACCCAGTACTTC. Translated: CASSKVGLAGADQETQYF.

The V gene is TRBV6-4, the J gene TRBJ2-2; 9 bases agree with TRBD2. The CDR3 extends over 15 amino acids. J lost 6 bases, V lost 7 bases, and 9 bases had no gene match. Germline V gene lookup returns CDR1 MRHNA and CDR2 SNTAGT. The CDR3 region has the DNA TGTGCCAGCACCAAGGATAGCGGGAGTCCCGGGGAGCTGTTTTTT. It is translated as CASTKDSGSPGELFF.

The chain has TRBV6-5 and TRBJ1-2, with TRBD1 identical over 7 bases. Unmatched junction bases numbered 6, after V lost 7 bases and J lost 4 bases. Germline-derived CDR1 and CDR2 are MNHEY and SVGAGI. This CDR3 region has 13 residues. The DNA for the CDR3 is TGTGCCAGCACCCCGGACAGGCTCTATGGCTACACCTTC. Protein sequence: CASTPDRLYGYTF.

V and J are TRBV6-5 and TRBJ1-1, with a weak D call TRBD1 (5 bases). This CDR3 has 16 residues. CDR1 is MNHEY and CDR2 is SVGAGI in the germline V gene. V was trimmed by 0 bases and J by 0 bases, leaving 11 bases between them. CDR3: CASSYSQGSMNTEAFF. CDR3 DNA: TGTGCCAGCAGTTACTCCCAGGGAAGTATGAACACTGAAGCTTTCTTT.

This clone showed up just a few times. CDR3 bases: TGTGCCAGCAGCGGGGACAGGGACACCGGGGAGCTGTTTTTT. This codes for CASSGDRDTGELFF. J is TRBJ2-2 and V is TRBV6-4, with 9 bases lining up with TRBD1. The junction had 2 bases not matched to a gene; V was cut back by 6 bases and J by 3 bases. CDR1 and CDR2 (germline): MRHNA, SNTAGT. The CDR3 extends over 14 amino acids.

The chain recombines TRBV28 with TRBJ2-7; unclear D gene. V dropped 5 bases and J dropped 7 bases, with 18 bases sitting between them. CDR1 and CDR2 from the germline V gene are MDHEN and SYDVKM. The CDR3 sequence is 14 residues long. For the CDR3, the DNA is TGTGCCAGCAGTCGATTAGAGGCTTGGAGTGAGCAGTACTTC. It specifies CASSRLEAWSEQYF.

This chain connects TRBV11-3 to TRBJ2-7, with TRBD2 as a possible D gene (6 bases). This CDR3 spans 14 amino acids. In germline, CDR1 is SGHNT, CDR2 YENEEA. V was clipped by 0 bases and J by 3 bases, with 9 bases between them. As DNA, the CDR3 is TGTGCCAGCAGCTTAGATCCCGGGGGCTACGAGCAGTACTTC. It translates to CASSLDPGGYEQYF.

This clone was seen once. This chain joins TRBV5-4 and TRBJ2-3; TRBD1 agrees at 7 bases. V lost 2 bases, J lost 5 bases, and 5 bases stayed unmatched. The CDR3 consists of 14 residues. Germline V lookup: CDR1 SGHNT, CDR2 YYREEE (reference sequence). The CDR3 coding sequence is TGTGCCAGCAGCTTAGACAGGGTAGGAGATACGCAGTATTTT. It specifies CASSLDRVGDTQYF.

The chain links TRBV7-6 to TRBJ2-1, with D uncertain. CDR1 is SGHVS and CDR2 is FNYEAQ in the germline V gene. V was pared by 1 base and J by 6 bases, with 10 bases between. This CDR3 spans 14 amino acids. CDR3 loop: CASSLEYIGNEQFF. DNA of the CDR3: TGTGCCAGCAGCTTAGAGTATATCGGCAATGAGCAGTTCTTC.

This clone has more than one count but fewer than ten. The V call is TRBV7-2, the J call TRBJ2-3, with D possibly TRBD2 on 5 matching bases. CDR3 size: 13 residues. Germline V gives CDR1 SGHTA, CDR2 FQGNSA. V was shortened by 4 bases and J by 5 bases, with 10 bases between the two germline ends. CDR3 protein: CASSYREGDTQYF. CDR3 DNA: TGTGCCAGCAGCTACCGAGAGGGAGATACGCAGTATTTT.

This chain uses TRBV10-2 with TRBJ2-7, with 7 nucleotides matching TRBD1. Germline V gives CDR1 WSHSY, CDR2 SAAADI. Trimming removed 9 bases from V and 1 base from J; junction bases left unmatched: 6. This CDR3 contains 13 residues. The CDR3 reads CASVTGVSYEQYF. Here the CDR3 DNA reads TGCGCCAGTGTTACAGGGGTATCCTACGAGCAGTACTTC.

The CDR3 sequence: CASSLEWGGYTF. Written as DNA, the CDR3 is TGCGCCAGCAGCTTGGAATGGGGCGGCTACACCTTC. The chain combines TRBV5-1 with TRBJ1-2; weak D call: TRBD1 (5 bases). This CDR3 region has 12 residues. V was cut by 0 bases and J by 8 bases, with 8 bases left in between. Germline V gene lookup returns CDR1 SGHRS and CDR2 YFSETQ.

The chain uses TRBV2 and TRBJ2-5, with 11 bases aligning to TRBD2. The V and J ends lost 6 bases and 0 bases, in that order; junction bases with no gene match: 3. Germline CDR1 reads SNHLY; CDR2 reads FYNNEI. This CDR3 comprises 15 residues. Here the CDR3 DNA reads TGTGCCAGCAGCGGGACTAGCGGTTACCAAGAGACCCAGTACTTC. It translates to CASSGTSGYQETQYF.

J is TRBJ2-7 and V is TRBV7-2; the D gene is possibly TRBD2 (7 bases). V shed 3 bases and J shed 0 bases, with 12 bases lying between them. Germline V gives CDR1 SGHTA, CDR2 FQGNSA. The CDR3 loop spans 15 amino acids. In DNA form, the CDR3 reads TGTGCCAGCAGCTTGGGGGGGGGCCTCTCCTACGAGCAGTACTTC. Encoded protein: CASSLGGGLSYEQYF.

The chain joins TRBV18 to TRBJ1-2; D gene ambiguous. The CDR3 is 13 amino acids. Between the trimmed V and J ends, which lost 2 bases and 6 bases, there was a span of 10 bases. The germline gives CDR1 KGHSH, CDR2 LQKENI. In DNA form, the CDR3 reads TGTGCCAGCTCACCAGAGGGATTCCATGGCTACACCTTC. Its protein is CASSPEGFHGYTF.

The chain uses TRBV7-9 and TRBJ1-1; 8 bases are a match to TRBD1. Germline trimming cut 7 bases from V and 6 bases from J; bases unmatched to any gene: 7. This CDR3 region has 13 residues. Germline V gene data show CDR1 as SEHNR and CDR2 as FQNEAQ (reference sequence). CDR3 region: CASTRDRRAEAFF. CDR3 nucleotide sequence: TGTGCCAGCACCCGGGACAGGCGAGCTGAAGCTTTCTTT.

This chain uses TRBV7-9 with TRBJ1-2, with TRBD1 matching over 7 bases. This CDR3 has 14 amino acids. In germline, CDR1 is SEHNR, CDR2 FQNEAQ (reference sequence). With V trimmed by 3 bases and J by 8 bases, 9 bases remained unmatched. This chain's CDR3 is CASSFTGVAFGYTF. The CDR3 nucleotides are TGTGCCAGCAGCTTCACAGGGGTCGCTTTCGGCTACACCTTC.

This clone was seen a single time. The chain carries TRBV15 and TRBJ1-1, with D maybe TRBD1 (6 bases). The CDR3 consists of 20 residues. The V end was cut by 0 bases, the J end by 1 base, with 24 bases between. Germline loops: CDR1 LNHNV, CDR2 YYDKDF (reference sequence). CDR3 loop: CATSREIGRGGQSGNTEAFF. For the CDR3, the DNA is TGTGCCACCAGCAGAGAGATCGGACGGGGGGGGCAATCTGGGAACACTGAAGCTTTCTTT. Full variable domain (remainder filled in from reference TRBV15 and TRBJ1-1): DAMVIQNPRYQVTQFGKPVTLSCSQTLNHNVMYWYQQKSSQAPKLLFHYYDKDFNNEADTPDNFQSRRPNTSFCFLDIRSPGLGDTAMYLCATSREIGRGGQSGNTEAFFGQGTRLTVV.

CDR3 region: CAISPLSTDTQYF. The CDR3 DNA reads as TGTGCCATCAGCCCCTTGAGCACAGATACGCAGTATTTT. The chain combines TRBV10-3 with TRBJ2-3, with D hard to call. Per germline, CDR1 ENHRY and CDR2 SYGVKD. There are 13 residues in the CDR3. Trimming pared 6 bases from V and 0 bases from J, leaving 7 bases between.